The next 10 T cell receptor beta chains were all read from a single sample in a study of graft-versus-host responses after intestinal transplantation. These receptors have no identified antigens. Sequencing was performed with immunoSEQ multiplex PCR; in TCRdb, only in-frame clones are kept and a portion is missing. The repertoire includes about 100,000 clones, 85% to 95% of them detected once, and around 6% sits in the top ten. The material sequenced was unstimulated CD8+ T cells sorted from spleen or lymph node cells, taken before intestinal transplant. The receptor source for this set is a human donor who received an intestinal transplant.

The chain joins TRBV4-1 to TRBJ2-5, with 10 bases identical to TRBD1. V lost 0 bases to trimming and J lost 3 bases; unmatched junction nucleotides: 1. The length of the CDR3 is 15 residues. Germline lookup yields CDR1 MGHRA and CDR2 YSYEKL. The CDR3 sequence: CASSQDGQGEETQYF. The CDR3 coding sequence is TGCGCCAGCAGCCAAGATGGACAGGGGGAAGAGACCCAGTACTTC.

The chain is built from TRBV6-5 and TRBJ2-7; D call uncertain. The germline V gene encodes CDR1 MNHEY and CDR2 SVGAGI. Trimming took off 0 bases at V and 1 base at J, with 7 bases between the two ends. The length of the CDR3 is 14 residues. The chain's CDR3 is CASSYSGLSYEQYF. The CDR3 bases are TGTGCCAGCAGTTACTCGGGGTTATCCTACGAGCAGTACTTC.

J is TRBJ2-6 and V is TRBV4-1, with D perhaps matching TRBD1 or TRBD2 (5 bases each). CDR1 is MGHRA and CDR2 is YSYEKL in the germline V gene. The CDR3 runs to 16 residues. V was cut by 0 bases and J by 4 bases, with 10 bases left in between. CDR3 residues: CASSQDARGGANVLTF. The CDR3 bases are TGCGCCAGCAGCCAAGATGCGAGGGGCGGGGCCAACGTCCTGACTTTC.

The rearrangement joins TRBV12-5 to TRBJ1-5; TRBD1 matches 7 bases. After removal of 5 bases from V and 4 bases from J, the junction contained 8 bases not matched to a gene. In germline, CDR1 is LGHNT, CDR2 FRNRAP. CDR3 length: 15 amino acids. CDR3 sequence reads: CASGTGTENNQPQHF. CDR3 DNA sequence: TGTGCTAGTGGTACCGGGACAGAGAATAATCAGCCCCAGCATTTT.

This rearrangement joins TRBV5-1 to TRBJ2-7; D perhaps matches TRBD1 (5 bases). The CDR3 is 14 residues long. Per germline, CDR1 SGHRS and CDR2 YFSETQ. V lost 7 bases, J lost 0 bases, and 14 bases lay in between. The CDR3 bases are TGCGCCAGCTCAGGGTCTGTACTCTCCTACGAGCAGTACTTC. Protein sequence: CASSGSVLSYEQYF.

Comment on this clone: At one end, the junction sequence differs from germline, possibly due to a read error. The CDR3 DNA reads TGTGCCAGCAGCTACTTGGGGCTAAACCAAGAGACCCAGTACTTC. Translation: CASSYLGLNQETQYF. This sequence joins TRBV6-6 and TRBJ2-5, with D tentatively TRBD1 (5 bases). Germline V CDR1 and CDR2: MNHNY, SVGAGI (reference sequence). The CDR3 loop spans 15 amino acids.

The chain carries TRBV28 and TRBJ2-7; TRBD2 might be the D (5 bases). Trimming cost V 3 bases and J 3 bases, with 39 bases left between them. The length of the CDR3 is 23 residues. The germline gives CDR1 MDHEN, CDR2 SYDVKM. The CDR3 DNA follows: TGTGCCAGCAGTTTCAGTTTGGACCCGAGTCACAGTGCGAGTACTTCAGACTACTACGAGCAGTACTTC. This translates into CASSFSLDPSHSASTSDYYEQYF.

The chain carries TRBV6-6 and TRBJ2-7, with 7 bases identical to TRBD1. The CDR3 contains 13 residues. Looked up from germline, CDR1 is MNHNY and CDR2 is SVGAGI (reference sequence). Trimming took 5 bases from V and 2 from J; bases not matched to a gene: 3. Here the CDR3 reads CASSMGQPYEQYF. CDR3 coding DNA: TGTGCCAGCAGTATGGGACAGCCCTACGAGCAGTACTTC.

The sample holds one count of this clone. This chain connects TRBV10-3 to TRBJ2-7; D assignment may be TRBD1 or TRBD2 (5 bases each). The CDR3 loop spans 15 amino acids. The ends were cut back, 4 bases at V and 2 bases at J, with 15 bases in the middle. Per the germline V gene, CDR1 is ENHRY and CDR2 is SYGVKD. The chain's CDR3 is CAISVGGPATYEQYF. CDR3 bases: TGTGCCATCAGTGTTGGGGGTCCGGCAACCTACGAGCAGTACTTC.

This clone showed up just a few times. The rearrangement uses TRBV2 and TRBJ2-7; no clear D gene. Per germline, CDR1 SNHLY and CDR2 FYNNEI. The CDR3 contains 13 residues. With 1 base removed from V and 4 bases from J, the gap between germline ends came to 8 bases. CDR3: CASSEVNGYEQYF. Here the CDR3 DNA reads TGTGCCAGCAGTGAAGTAAACGGTTACGAGCAGTACTTC.